Below are 2 T cell receptor beta chains sequenced from a single sample in a study of T cell responses to AZD1222 COVID-19 vaccine. Libraries were prepared by immunoSEQ multiplex PCR; TCRdb keeps only in-frame clonotypes and omits some of them. Of about 120,000 clones listed, 81% were seen once; the top ten hold 4% to 5%. The sequencing here drew on peripheral blood, taken on day 0 of AZD1222 vaccination. These receptors were obtained from an adult in good health.

This clone was counted only a few times. This rearrangement joins TRBV4-3 to TRBJ1-2; weak D call: TRBD1 (5 bases). The length of the CDR3 is 15 residues. V lost 0 bases, J lost 7 bases, and 15 bases lay in between. The V gene's germline CDR1 is LGHNA and CDR2 YSLEER. The CDR3 nucleotides read TGCGCCAGCAGCCAAGATGCGGCAGGGTATCGTGGCTACACCTTC. Its translation is CASSQDAAGYRGYTF.

The V gene is TRBV15, the J gene TRBJ1-2; 9 nucleotides align to TRBD1. This CDR3 contains 15 residues. V was pared by 0 bases and J by 7 bases, with 6 bases of the junction left unmatched. The germline V gene has CDR1 LNHNV and CDR2 YYDKDF (reference sequence). In DNA form, the CDR3 reads TGTGCCACCAGCAGAGATTTGGAGACAGGGGGTGGCTACACCTTC. This translates into CATSRDLETGGGYTF. Combining the CDR3 with reference TRBV15 and TRBJ1-2 gives the whole variable domain DAMVIQNPRYQVTQFGKPVTLSCSQTLNHNVMYWYQQKSSQAPKLLFHYYDKDFNNEADTPDNFQSRRPNTSFCFLDIRSPGLGDTAMYLCATSRDLETGGGYTFGSGTRLTVV.